Listed below are T cell receptor beta chains from one sample, sequenced in a study of regulatory dendritic cells for organ transplantation. The table came from immunoSEQ multiplex PCR; TCRdb's copy has only in-frame clones and leaves some out. The sample contains fewer than 50,000 clones, around nine tenths of which appear only once. What was sequenced was naive CD8+ T cells from blood. Receptor source: a human donor in good health. Both conserved end residues are part of each CDR3. A D gene is named only where the DNA matches it firmly. A row's size may be missing; if present it is once, few, many or a size class.

V: TRBV10-3; length: 12; J: TRBJ2-5; size: NA; D: NA; CDR3: CAISGTEETQYF; DNA: TGTGCCATCAGTGGGACAGAAGAGACCCAGTACTTC
V: TRBV4-1; length: 15; J: TRBJ1-4; size: NA; D: NA; CDR3: CASSQGVGESEKLFF; DNA: TGCGCCAGCAGCCAAGGCGTAGGCGAGAGTGAAAAACTGTTTTTT
V: TRBV4-1; length: 18; J: TRBJ1-4; size: NA; D: NA; CDR3: CASSQLPPDPALREKLFF; DNA: TGCGCCAGCAGCCAATTGCCCCCGGATCCGGCCTTGCGTGAAAAACTGTTTTTT
V: TRBV6-6; length: 12; J: TRBJ1-3; size: NA; D: NA; CDR3: CASSYFGNTIYF; DNA: TGTGCCAGCAGTTACTTTGGAAACACCATATATTTT
V: TRBV5-4; length: 11; J: TRBJ2-7; size: NA; D: NA; CDR3: CASSLLAEQYF; DNA: TGTGCCAGCAGCTTGTTAGCCGAGCAGTACTTC
V: TRBV4-3; length: 13; J: TRBJ1-1; size: NA; D: NA; CDR3: CASSQVIPAEAFF; DNA: TGCGCCAGCAGCCAAGTTATACCGGCTGAAGCTTTCTTT
V: TRBV7-9; length: 15; J: TRBJ2-5; size: NA; D: NA; CDR3: CASSLIVGREETQYF; DNA: TGTGCCAGCAGCTTAATCGTGGGCAGGGAAGAGACCCAGTACTTC
V: TRBV27; length: 12; J: TRBJ2-7; size: NA; D: NA; CDR3: CASSVDSREQYF; DNA: TGTGCCAGCAGTGTGGACAGCCGGGAGCAGTACTTC
V: TRBV7-3; length: 15; J: TRBJ1-1; size: NA; D: NA; CDR3: CASSLTDAGNTEAFF; DNA: TGTGCCAGCAGCTTAACAGATGCGGGAAACACTGAAGCTTTCTTT
V: TRBV28; length: 16; J: TRBJ2-7; size: NA; D: TRBD1; CDR3: CASRYEGTGLNYEQYF; DNA: TGTGCCAGCAGGTATGAAGGGACAGGTCTTAACTACGAGCAGTACTTC
V: TRBV5-4; length: 13; J: TRBJ1-2; size: NA; D: NA; CDR3: CASSLGGSNGYTF; DNA: TGTGCCAGCAGCTTGGGGGGGAGCAATGGCTACACCTTC
V: TRBV5-5; length: 13; J: TRBJ2-7; size: NA; D: TRBD1; CDR3: CASSVGTDYEQYF; DNA: TGTGCCAGCAGCGTTGGGACAGACTACGAGCAGTACTTC
V: TRBV27; length: 17; J: TRBJ2-1; size: NA; D: TRBD2; CDR3: CAGTRGALSGSYGEQFF; DNA: TGTGCCGGAACTCGTGGGGCCCTTAGCGGGAGTTACGGGGAGCAGTTCTTC
V: TRBV18; length: 17; J: TRBJ1-3; size: NA; D: TRBD1; CDR3: CASSPGDRPLAGNTIYF; DNA: TGTGCCAGCTCACCGGGGGACAGGCCTTTAGCTGGAAACACCATATATTTT
V: TRBV19; length: 14; J: TRBJ2-2; size: NA; D: NA; CDR3: CASTDTGHPGELFF; DNA: TGTGCCAGTACCGATACCGGACATCCCGGGGAGCTGTTTTTT
V: TRBV19; length: 14; J: TRBJ2-7; size: NA; D: NA; CDR3: CASSISGSSYEQYF; DNA: TGTGCCAGTAGTATTTCGGGGAGCTCCTACGAGCAGTACTTC
V: TRBV5-4; length: 12; J: TRBJ2-1; size: NA; D: NA; CDR3: CASSLEVNEQFF; DNA: TGTGCCAGCAGCTTGGAGGTCAATGAGCAGTTCTTC
V: TRBV5-1; length: 15; J: TRBJ2-1; size: NA; D: NA; CDR3: CASSLGGSSYNEQFF; DNA: TGCGCCAGCAGCTTGGGAGGGTCCTCCTACAATGAGCAGTTCTTC
V: TRBV19; length: 15; J: TRBJ2-1; size: NA; D: NA; CDR3: CASGVVGSSYNEQFF; DNA: TGTGCCAGTGGGGTTGTGGGGAGCTCCTACAATGAGCAGTTCTTC
V: TRBV14; length: 15; J: TRBJ1-2; size: once; D: NA; CDR3: CASSQVYEGKYGYTF; DNA: TGTGCCAGCAGCCAAGTTTATGAAGGGAAGTATGGCTACACCTTC
V: TRBV12-1; length: 18; J: TRBJ2-2; size: NA; D: NA; CDR3: CASSFAIQTGIRTGELFF; DNA: TGTGCCAGCAGCTTTGCTATCCAGACAGGGATTCGAACCGGGGAGCTGTTTTTT
V: TRBV9; length: 15; J: TRBJ2-5; size: NA; D: NA; CDR3: CASSVVGASWETQYF; DNA: TGTGCCAGCAGCGTAGTAGGGGCGTCGTGGGAGACCCAGTACTTC
V: TRBV28; length: 14; J: TRBJ2-7; size: once; D: NA; CDR3: CASRRQSLPYEQYF; DNA: TGTGCCAGCAGAAGGCAAAGCCTCCCCTACGAGCAGTACTTC
V: TRBV5-4; length: 16; J: TRBJ2-3; size: NA; D: TRBD2; CDR3: CASSLYGGAGTDTQYF; DNA: TGTGCCAGCAGCCTATACGGGGGGGCAGGTACAGATACGCAGTATTTT
V: TRBV19; length: 12; J: TRBJ2-1; size: NA; D: NA; CDR3: CASRDPYNEQFF; DNA: TGTGCCAGTAGGGACCCATACAATGAGCAGTTCTTC
V: TRBV30; length: 12; J: TRBJ2-7; size: NA; D: NA; CDR3: CAWTSDSYEQYF; DNA: TGTGCCTGGACCTCAGACTCCTACGAGCAGTACTTC
V: TRBV7-3; length: 15; J: TRBJ2-3; size: NA; D: TRBD2; CDR3: CASGGGLASTDTQYF; DNA: TGTGCCAGCGGTGGGGGACTAGCTAGCACAGATACGCAGTATTTT
V: TRBV7-9; length: 13; J: TRBJ1-3; size: NA; D: NA; CDR3: CASETAPGNTIYF; DNA: TGTGCCAGCGAGACAGCTCCTGGAAACACCATATATTTT
V: TRBV27; length: 16; J: TRBJ2-7; size: NA; D: NA; CDR3: CASSLDTDSQSYEQYF; DNA: TGTGCCAGCAGTTTAGACACTGACTCCCAATCCTACGAGCAGTACTTC
V: TRBV7-9; length: 13; J: TRBJ2-1; size: NA; D: NA; CDR3: CASSLPSAHEQFF; DNA: TGTGCCAGCAGCCTCCCGTCCGCCCATGAGCAGTTCTTC
V: TRBV5-4; length: 15; J: TRBJ2-1; size: NA; D: NA; CDR3: CASSIGGPSYNEQFF; DNA: TGTGCCAGCAGCATTGGAGGGCCCTCCTACAATGAGCAGTTCTTC
V: TRBV7-2; length: 15; J: TRBJ2-1; size: NA; D: TRBD1; CDR3: CASSLLQGAYNEQFF; DNA: TGTGCCAGCAGCTTGCTACAGGGGGCCTACAATGAGCAGTTCTTC
V: TRBV6-5; length: 14; J: TRBJ2-3; size: NA; D: TRBD1; CDR3: CASSLTGGIDTQYF; DNA: TGTGCCAGCAGCCTGACAGGGGGCATAGATACGCAGTATTTT
V: TRBV4-3; length: 16; J: TRBJ2-4; size: NA; D: NA; CDR3: CASSRNWGEAKNIQYF; DNA: TGCGCCAGCAGCCGGAACTGGGGAGAGGCCAAAAACATTCAGTACTTC
V: TRBV11-2; length: 13; J: TRBJ2-7; size: NA; D: NA; CDR3: CASSLGFRTGQYF; DNA: TGTGCCAGCAGCTTAGGATTTCGCACTGGGCAGTACTTC
V: TRBV2; length: 16; J: TRBJ2-1; size: NA; D: NA; CDR3: CASGQPSGQGGYEQFF; DNA: TGTGCCAGCGGACAGCCCAGTGGGCAGGGGGGGTATGAGCAGTTCTTC
V: TRBV30; length: 14; J: TRBJ1-2; size: NA; D: NA; CDR3: CAWRGGLRYYGYTF; DNA: TGTGCCTGGAGGGGGGGGCTGAGATACTATGGCTACACCTTC
V: TRBV5-4; length: 17; J: TRBJ1-2; size: NA; D: TRBD1; CDR3: CASSFSSGTEDLYGYTF; DNA: TGTGCCAGCAGCTTTTCTTCCGGGACAGAAGACCTCTATGGCTACACCTTC
V: TRBV6-6; length: 10; J: TRBJ1-1; size: once; D: NA; CDR3: CAIDTGFAFF; DNA: TGTGCCATAGACACAGGGTTCGCTTTCTTT
V: TRBV28; length: 15; J: TRBJ2-3; size: NA; D: NA; CDR3: CASNQMTAIGYTQYF; DNA: TGTGCCAGCAACCAAATGACCGCAATTGGGTATACGCAGTATTTT
V: TRBV2; length: 15; J: TRBJ1-5; size: NA; D: TRBD1; CDR3: CASSYGQGAAQPQHF; DNA: TGTGCCAGCAGTTACGGACAGGGGGCGGCTCAGCCCCAGCATTTT
V: TRBV30; length: 11; J: TRBJ1-4; size: NA; D: NA; CDR3: CALEGNEKLFF; DNA: TGTGCCTTGGAGGGGAATGAAAAACTGTTTTTT
V: TRBV2; length: 16; J: TRBJ2-2; size: NA; D: NA; CDR3: CASMERPLANTGELFF; DNA: TGTGCCAGCATGGAACGGCCCCTCGCGAACACCGGGGAGCTGTTTTTT
V: TRBV6-6; length: 15; J: TRBJ1-4; size: once; D: NA; CDR3: CASSYVRGEDEKLFF; DNA: TGTGCCAGCAGTTACGTCCGGGGGGAGGATGAAAAACTGTTTTTT
V: TRBV6-5; length: 14; J: TRBJ2-3; size: NA; D: NA; CDR3: CASHPGLSTDTQYF; DNA: TGTGCCAGCCACCCGGGACTCAGCACAGATACGCAGTATTTT
V: TRBV11-1; length: 17; J: TRBJ1-3; size: NA; D: NA; CDR3: CASSLAFAGASGNTIYF; DNA: TGTGCCAGCAGCTTAGCGTTTGCGGGGGCCTCTGGAAACACCATATATTTT
V: TRBV7-8; length: 16; J: TRBJ1-1; size: NA; D: TRBD1; CDR3: CASSPELDREDTEAFF; DNA: TGTGCCAGCAGCCCCGAGCTGGACAGGGAGGACACTGAAGCTTTCTTT
V: TRBV12-5; length: 13; J: TRBJ2-4; size: NA; D: NA; CDR3: CASGLNGRDIQYF; DNA: TGTGCTAGTGGTTTGAACGGTAGGGACATTCAGTACTTC
V: TRBV15; length: 15; J: TRBJ2-2; size: NA; D: TRBD1; CDR3: CATSTGTVDTGELFF; DNA: TGTGCCACCAGCACGGGGACAGTTGACACCGGGGAGCTGTTTTTT
V: TRBV9; length: 13; J: TRBJ2-7; size: NA; D: NA; CDR3: CASSVGDSYEQYF; DNA: TGTGCCAGCAGCGTAGGGGACTCCTACGAGCAGTACTTC
V: TRBV4-3; length: 16; J: TRBJ2-5; size: NA; D: NA; CDR3: CASSQVWDSPEETQYF; DNA: TGCGCCAGCAGCCAAGTATGGGACTCACCCGAAGAGACCCAGTACTTC
V: TRBV19; length: 12; J: TRBJ2-4; size: NA; D: NA; CDR3: CASWSDENIQYF; DNA: TGTGCCAGTTGGAGTGACGAAAACATTCAGTACTTC